This section outlines one TCR beta chain sequence together with its context. The same CDR3 also results from other DNA sequences found in this sample. This record comes from a study of cytomegalovirus exposure and HLA in healthy donors. V lost 3 bases to trimming and J lost 2 bases, with 10 bases between them. CDR1 and CDR2 from the germline V gene are LNHDA and SQIVND (reference sequence). This CDR3 has 14 residues. Sampled while nominally healthy, donors likely had unrecorded immune exposures. PCR primers comprised 60 Vbeta and 13 Jbeta primers. Using immunoSEQ multiplex PCR, the repertoire was profiled, and TCRdb retains in-frame clones only, with some absent. The sample carries roughly 100,000 clones, about 80% recorded once.

The origin of this receptor is a woman aged 18-35 years in good health and CMV-seropositive. The material sequenced was PBMCs. This chain connects TRBV19 to TRBJ1-1; no firm D call. The CDR3 bases are TGTGCCAGTAGTATCGGTCCGGGTAACACTGAAGCTTTCTTT. This translates into CASSIGPGNTEAFF.